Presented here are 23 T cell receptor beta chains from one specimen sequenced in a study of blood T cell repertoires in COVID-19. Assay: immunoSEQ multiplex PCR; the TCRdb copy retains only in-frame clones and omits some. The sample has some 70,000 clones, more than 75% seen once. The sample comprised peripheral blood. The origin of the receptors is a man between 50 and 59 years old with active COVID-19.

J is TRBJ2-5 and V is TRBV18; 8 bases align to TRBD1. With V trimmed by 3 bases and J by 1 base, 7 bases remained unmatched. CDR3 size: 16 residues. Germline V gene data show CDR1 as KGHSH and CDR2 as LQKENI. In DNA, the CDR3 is TGTGCCAGCTCACCTTCAGGGGGCTTGGCCCAAGAGACCCAGTACTTC. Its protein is CASSPSGGLAQETQYF.

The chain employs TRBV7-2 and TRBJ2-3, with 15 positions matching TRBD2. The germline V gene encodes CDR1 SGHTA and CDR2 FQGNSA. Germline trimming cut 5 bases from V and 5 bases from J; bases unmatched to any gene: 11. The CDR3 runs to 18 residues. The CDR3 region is CASSLGLAGGGSGDTQYF. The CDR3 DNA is TGTGCCAGCAGCCTCGGACTAGCGGGAGGGGGGTCCGGAGATACGCAGTATTTT.

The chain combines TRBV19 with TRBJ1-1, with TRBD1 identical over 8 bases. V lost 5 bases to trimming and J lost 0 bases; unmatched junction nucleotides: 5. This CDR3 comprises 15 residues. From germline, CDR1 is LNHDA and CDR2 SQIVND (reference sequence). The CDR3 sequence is CASSPGQVMNTEAFF. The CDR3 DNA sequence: TGTGCCAGTAGTCCGGGACAGGTGATGAACACTGAAGCTTTCTTT.

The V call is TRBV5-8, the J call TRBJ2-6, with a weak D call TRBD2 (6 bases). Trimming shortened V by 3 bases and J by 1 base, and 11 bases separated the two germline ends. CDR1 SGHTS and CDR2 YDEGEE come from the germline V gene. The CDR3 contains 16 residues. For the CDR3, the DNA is TGTGCCAGCAGCTCCCCCGGGGGTTCTGGGGCCAACGTCCTGACTTTC. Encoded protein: CASSSPGGSGANVLTF.

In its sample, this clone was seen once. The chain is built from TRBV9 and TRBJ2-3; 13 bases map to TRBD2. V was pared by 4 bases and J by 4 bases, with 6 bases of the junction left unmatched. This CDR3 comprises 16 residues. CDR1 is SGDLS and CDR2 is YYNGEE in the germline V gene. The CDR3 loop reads CASSRMTSGGSDTQYF. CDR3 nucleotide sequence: TGTGCCAGCAGCCGGATGACTAGCGGGGGGTCAGATACGCAGTATTTT.

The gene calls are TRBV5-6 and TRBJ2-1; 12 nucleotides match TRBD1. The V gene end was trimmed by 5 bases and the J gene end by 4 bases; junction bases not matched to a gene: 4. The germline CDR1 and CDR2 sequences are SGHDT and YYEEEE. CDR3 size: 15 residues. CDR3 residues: CASSRDRGRYNEQFF. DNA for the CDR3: TGTGCCAGCAGTCGGGACAGGGGGCGGTACAATGAGCAGTTCTTC. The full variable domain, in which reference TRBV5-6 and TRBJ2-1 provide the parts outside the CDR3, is DAGVTQSPTHLIKTRGQQVTLRCSPKSGHDTVSWYQQALGQGPQFIFQYYEEEERQRGNFPDRFSGHQFPNYSSELNVNALLLGDSALYLCASSRDRGRYNEQFFGPGTRLTVL.

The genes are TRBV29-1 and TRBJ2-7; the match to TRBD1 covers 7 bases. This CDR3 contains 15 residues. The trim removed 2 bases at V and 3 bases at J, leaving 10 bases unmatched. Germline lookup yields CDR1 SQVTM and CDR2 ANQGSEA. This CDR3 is CSVEIAGTESYEQYF. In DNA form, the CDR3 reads TGCAGCGTTGAAATAGCAGGGACAGAAAGCTACGAGCAGTACTTC.

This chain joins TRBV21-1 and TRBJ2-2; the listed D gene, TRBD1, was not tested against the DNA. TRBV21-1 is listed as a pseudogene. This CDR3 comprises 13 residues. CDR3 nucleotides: TGTGCCAGCGACCCCTTTGCAGGCGGGGAGCTGTTTTTT. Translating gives CASDPFAGGELFF.

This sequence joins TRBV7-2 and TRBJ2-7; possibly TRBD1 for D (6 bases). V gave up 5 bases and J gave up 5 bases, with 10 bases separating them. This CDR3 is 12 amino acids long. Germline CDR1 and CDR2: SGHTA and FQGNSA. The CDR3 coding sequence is TGTGCCAGCAGCATCAACAGGGACGAGCAGTACTTC. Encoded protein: CASSINRDEQYF. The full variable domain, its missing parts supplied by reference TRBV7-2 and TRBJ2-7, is GAGVSQSPSNKVTEKGKDVELRCDPISGHTALYWYRQSLGQGLEFLIYFQGNSAPDKSGLPSDRFSAERTGGSVSTLTIQRTQQEDSAVYLCASSINRDEQYFGPGTRLTVT.

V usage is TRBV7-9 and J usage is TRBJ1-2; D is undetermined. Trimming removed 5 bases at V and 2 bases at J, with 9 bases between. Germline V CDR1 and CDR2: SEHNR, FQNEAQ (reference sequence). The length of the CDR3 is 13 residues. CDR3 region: CASSPTPNYGYTF. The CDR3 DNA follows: TGTGCCAGCAGCCCGACACCCAACTATGGCTACACCTTC.

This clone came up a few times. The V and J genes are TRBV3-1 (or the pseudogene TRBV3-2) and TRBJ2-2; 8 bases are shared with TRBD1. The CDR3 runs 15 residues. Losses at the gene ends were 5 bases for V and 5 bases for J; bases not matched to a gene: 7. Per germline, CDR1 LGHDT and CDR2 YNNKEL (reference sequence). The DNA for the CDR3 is TGTGCCAGCAGCTACCGGGACAGGTGGACCGGGGAGCTGTTTTTT. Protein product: CASSYRDRWTGELFF.

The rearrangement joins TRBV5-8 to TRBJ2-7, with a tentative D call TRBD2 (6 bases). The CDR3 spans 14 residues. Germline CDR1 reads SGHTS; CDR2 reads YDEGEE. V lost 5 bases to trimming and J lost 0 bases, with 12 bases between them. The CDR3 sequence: CASSRRGGSYEQYF. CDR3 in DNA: TGTGCCAGCAGTCGCCGGGGAGGCTCCTACGAGCAGTACTTC.

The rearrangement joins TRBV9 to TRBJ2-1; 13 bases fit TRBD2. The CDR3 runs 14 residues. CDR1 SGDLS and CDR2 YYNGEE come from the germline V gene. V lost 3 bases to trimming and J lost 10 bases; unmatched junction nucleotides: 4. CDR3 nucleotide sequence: TGTGCCAGCAGCGGGACTAGCGGGAGTAGAGAGCAGTTCTTC. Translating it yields CASSGTSGSREQFF.

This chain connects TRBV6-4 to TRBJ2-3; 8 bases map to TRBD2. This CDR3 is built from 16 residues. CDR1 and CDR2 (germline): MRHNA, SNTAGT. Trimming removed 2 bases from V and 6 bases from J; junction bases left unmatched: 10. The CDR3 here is CASSDDPGGRQDTQYF. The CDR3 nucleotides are TGTGCCAGCAGTGACGATCCGGGAGGGAGACAGGATACGCAGTATTTT.

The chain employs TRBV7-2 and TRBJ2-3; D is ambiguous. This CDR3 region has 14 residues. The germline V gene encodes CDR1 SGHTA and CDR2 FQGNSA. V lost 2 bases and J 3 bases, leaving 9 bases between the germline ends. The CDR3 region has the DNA TGTGCCAGCAGCTTATCGCGCGGAACAGATACGCAGTATTTT. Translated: CASSLSRGTDTQYF.

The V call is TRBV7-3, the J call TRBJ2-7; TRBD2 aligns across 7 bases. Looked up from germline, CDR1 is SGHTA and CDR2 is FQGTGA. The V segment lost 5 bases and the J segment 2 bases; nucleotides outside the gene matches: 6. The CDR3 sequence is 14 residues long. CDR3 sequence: CASSNWGGPYEQYF. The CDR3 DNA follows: TGTGCCAGCAGCAACTGGGGGGGACCCTACGAGCAGTACTTC.

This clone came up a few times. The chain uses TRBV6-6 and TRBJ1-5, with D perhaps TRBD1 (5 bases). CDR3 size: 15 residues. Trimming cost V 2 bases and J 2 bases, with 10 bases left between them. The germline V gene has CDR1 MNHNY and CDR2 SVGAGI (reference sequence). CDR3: CASSYGRGGNQPQHF. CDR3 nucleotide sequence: TGTGCCAGCAGTTACGGGAGGGGTGGCAATCAGCCCCAGCATTTT.

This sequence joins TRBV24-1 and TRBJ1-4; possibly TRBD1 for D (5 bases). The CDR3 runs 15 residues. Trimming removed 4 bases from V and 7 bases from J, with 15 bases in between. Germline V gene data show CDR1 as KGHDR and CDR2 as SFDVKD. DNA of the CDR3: TGTGCCACCAGTGAGTTAACAGGTGGGCTTGAAAAACTGTTTTTT. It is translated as CATSELTGGLEKLFF.

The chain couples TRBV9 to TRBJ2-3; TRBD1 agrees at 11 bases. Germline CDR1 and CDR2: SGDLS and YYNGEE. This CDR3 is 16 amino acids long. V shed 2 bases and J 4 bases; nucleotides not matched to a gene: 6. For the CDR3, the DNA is TGTGCCAGCAGCGTGTTTGGGACAGGGGGAGCAGATACGCAGTATTTT. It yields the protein CASSVFGTGGADTQYF. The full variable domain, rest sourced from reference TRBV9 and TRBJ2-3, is DSGVTQTPKHLITATGQRVTLRCSPRSGDLSVYWYQQSLDQGLQFLIQYYNGEERAKGNILERFSAQQFPDLHSELNLSSLELGDSALYFCASSVFGTGGADTQYFGPGTRLTVL.

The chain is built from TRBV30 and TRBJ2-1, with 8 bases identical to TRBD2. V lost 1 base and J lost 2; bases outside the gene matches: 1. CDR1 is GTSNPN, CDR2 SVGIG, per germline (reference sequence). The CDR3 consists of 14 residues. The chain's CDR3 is CAWSEGLAYNEQFF. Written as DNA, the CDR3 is TGTGCCTGGAGTGAGGGACTAGCCTACAATGAGCAGTTCTTC.

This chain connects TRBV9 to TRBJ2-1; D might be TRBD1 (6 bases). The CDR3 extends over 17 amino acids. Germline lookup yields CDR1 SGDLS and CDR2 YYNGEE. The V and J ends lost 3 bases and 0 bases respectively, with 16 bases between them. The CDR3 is CASSAEGHQGSYNEQFF. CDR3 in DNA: TGTGCCAGCAGCGCAGAGGGACACCAGGGCTCCTACAATGAGCAGTTCTTC.

In nucleotides, the CDR3 is TGTGCCAGCAGTTACTTCACTAGCGGGAAGCAGTTCTTC. Translating it yields CASSYFTSGKQFF. V is TRBV6-2 or TRBV6-3 and J is TRBJ2-1; 10 bases align to TRBD2. CDR1 and CDR2 (germline): MNHEY, SVGEGT. This CDR3 region has 13 residues. Unmatched junction bases numbered 2, after V lost 1 base and J lost 11 bases.

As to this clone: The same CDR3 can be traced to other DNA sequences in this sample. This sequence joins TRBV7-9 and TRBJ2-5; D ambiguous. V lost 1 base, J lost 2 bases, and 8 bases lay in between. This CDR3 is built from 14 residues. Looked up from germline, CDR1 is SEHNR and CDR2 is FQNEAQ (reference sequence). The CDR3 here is CASSLGTSQETQYF. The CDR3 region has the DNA TGTGCCAGCAGCTTAGGAACATCACAAGAGACCCAGTACTTC.